This TCR beta chain was obtained from a study of blood T cells in healthy people across ages. The second PCR ran about 6 to 11 cycles with a sample-barcoded 5' primer and J-beta primers. TCRdb called the 5' RACE reads again in MiXCR, with one record for every CDR3 protein. The sample shows around 520,000 distinct CDR3 sequences, about 27% of them seen only once. These data also featured in a second study, about T cells of mothers and their children.

The specimen was blood. The source of this sequence is a boy aged 2-15 years in good health.

Written as DNA, the CDR3 is TGCAGTGCTAGTGGTAGGGCCCCTAGCTATGGCTACACCTTC. It codes for CSASGRAPSYGYTF. This chain links TRBV20-1 with TRBJ1-2, with D hard to call. This CDR3 spans 14 amino acids. The germline CDR1 and CDR2 sequences are DFQATT and SNEGSKA (reference sequence). Trimming removed 3 bases at V and 4 bases at J, with 15 bases between.